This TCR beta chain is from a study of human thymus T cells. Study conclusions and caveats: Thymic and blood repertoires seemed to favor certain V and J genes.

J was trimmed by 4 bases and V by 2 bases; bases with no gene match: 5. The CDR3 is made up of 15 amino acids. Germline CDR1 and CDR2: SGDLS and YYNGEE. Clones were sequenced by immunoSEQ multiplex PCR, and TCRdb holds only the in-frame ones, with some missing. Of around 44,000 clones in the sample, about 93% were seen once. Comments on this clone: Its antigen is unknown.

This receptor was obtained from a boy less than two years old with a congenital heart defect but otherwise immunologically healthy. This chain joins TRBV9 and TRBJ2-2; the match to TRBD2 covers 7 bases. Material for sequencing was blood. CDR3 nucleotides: TGTGCCAGCAGCGTCACTAGCGCGGGCACCGGGGAGCTGTTTTTT. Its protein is CASSVTSAGTGELFF.